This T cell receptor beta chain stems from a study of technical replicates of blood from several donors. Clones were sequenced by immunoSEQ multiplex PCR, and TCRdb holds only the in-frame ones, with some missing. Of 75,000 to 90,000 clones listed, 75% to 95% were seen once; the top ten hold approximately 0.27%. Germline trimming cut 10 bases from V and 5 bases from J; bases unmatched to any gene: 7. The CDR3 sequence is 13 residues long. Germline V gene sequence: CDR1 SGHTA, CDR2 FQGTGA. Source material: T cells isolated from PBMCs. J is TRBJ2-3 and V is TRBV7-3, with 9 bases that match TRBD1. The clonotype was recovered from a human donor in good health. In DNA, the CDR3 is TGTGCCACCGCCGGACAGGGGATAGATACGCAGTATTTT. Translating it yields CATAGQGIDTQYF. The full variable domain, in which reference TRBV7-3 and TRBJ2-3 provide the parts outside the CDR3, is GAGVSQTPSNKVTEKGKYVELRCDPISGHTALYWYRQSLGQGPEFLIYFQGTGAADDSGLPNDRFFAVRPEGSVSTLKIQRTERGDSAVYLCATAGQGIDTQYFGPGTRLTVL.